These 14 T cell receptor beta chains share one sample of origin, sequenced in a study of shared clonotypes between healthy human individuals. Positive CCR7 selection of CD45RO-negative cells yielded the naive CD8 cells, and terminally differentiated effector memory CD45RA+ cells were excluded. Only in-frame clones appear in the TCRdb table, and some are missing; sequencing was by immunoSEQ multiplex PCR. This table holds millions of clones, roughly 94% found once. Sequencing input: naive CD8+ T cells sorted from blood. All receptors come from a man between 18 and 35 years old in good health.

This clone was counted a few times. Relative to the germline gene, one junction end is altered; a read error may explain this. The chain joins TRBV7-7 to TRBJ1-1, with TRBD1 identical over 7 bases. The CDR3 consists of 14 residues. The germline CDR1 and CDR2 sequences are SSHAT and FNYEAQ (reference sequence). Here the CDR3 DNA reads TGTGCTAGCAGCCCCTACTCAGGGGGTACTGAAGCTTTCTTT. It translates to CASSPYSGGTEAFF.

The genes are TRBV10-1 and TRBJ2-2, with 7 bases matching TRBD2. Looked up from germline, CDR1 is WNHNN and CDR2 is SYGVQD (reference sequence). The trim removed 8 bases at V and 0 bases at J, leaving 33 bases unmatched. The CDR3 has 24 residues. This CDR3 reads CASPAGASGRTPGSHQPNTGELFF. DNA of the CDR3: TGCGCCAGCCCTGCCGGGGCTAGCGGTCGAACACCGGGGAGCCATCAACCGAACACCGGGGAGCTGTTTTTT.

J is TRBJ2-1 and V is TRBV7-9, with 13 bases matching TRBD2. The length of the CDR3 is 16 residues. Germline CDR1 SEHNR, CDR2 FQNEAQ (reference sequence). V was clipped by 4 bases and J by 9 bases; unmatched bases: 9. CDR3 region: CASSSQLAGGFGEQFF. The CDR3 nucleotides read TGTGCCAGCAGCTCTCAACTAGCGGGAGGGTTTGGTGAGCAGTTCTTC.

The chain carries TRBV2 and TRBJ2-4; D is uncertain. CDR1 and CDR2 (germline): SNHLY, FYNNEI. This CDR3 spans 16 amino acids. Trimming removed 3 bases from V and 5 bases from J, with 17 bases in between. DNA for the CDR3: TGTGCCAGCAGTGATACGCCAGCGCGTACCCAAAACATTCAGTACTTC. It specifies CASSDTPARTQNIQYF. Using reference TRBV2 and TRBJ2-4 for the parts outside the CDR3, the full variable domain is EPEVTQTPSHQVTQMGQEVILRCVPISNHLYFYWYRQILGQKVEFLVSFYNNEISEKSEIFDDQFSVERPDGSNFTLKIRSTKLEDSAMYFCASSDTPARTQNIQYFGAGTRLSVL.

This chain uses TRBV7-6 with TRBJ2-2; TRBD1 agrees at 9 bases. Germline trimming cut 0 bases from V and 5 bases from J; bases unmatched to any gene: 4. The CDR3 has 16 residues. Germline values: CDR1 SGHVS, CDR2 FNYEAQ. CDR3 nucleotides: TGTGCCAGCAGCTTAGCCTACAGGGGGCGGACCGGGGAGCTGTTTTTT. The encoded protein is CASSLAYRGRTGELFF.

The chain is built from TRBV7-6 and TRBJ2-7; 7 bases agree with TRBD1. Germline V gene sequence: CDR1 SGHVS, CDR2 FNYEAQ. The V gene end was trimmed by 1 base and the J gene end by 2 bases; junction bases not matched to a gene: 5. The CDR3 runs 15 residues. The CDR3 DNA follows: TGTGCCAGCAGCTTAGAACCCAGGGGGACCTACGAGCAGTACTTC. Protein: CASSLEPRGTYEQYF.

A single count supports this clone. The V call is TRBV5-8, the J call TRBJ2-3, with D perhaps TRBD1 or TRBD2 (6 bases each). Germline V lookup: CDR1 SGHTS, CDR2 YDEGEE. The CDR3 is 18 amino acids. Trimming removed 3 bases from V and 3 bases from J, with 23 bases in between. For the CDR3, the DNA is TGTGCCAGCAGCTGGGAGACGGGGGCTAGCGCCCCTACAGATACGCAGTATTTT. Translated: CASSWETGASAPTDTQYF. Complete variable domain (other parts from reference TRBV5-8 and TRBJ2-3): EAGVTQSPTHLIKTRGQQATLRCSPISGHTSVYWYQQALGLGLQFLLWYDEGEERNRGNFPPRFSGRQFPNYSSELNVNALELEDSALYLCASSWETGASAPTDTQYFGPGTRLTVL.

The chain couples TRBV27 to TRBJ2-7; TRBD2 might be the D (5 bases). The V and J ends lost 8 bases and 2 bases respectively, with 13 bases between them. The CDR3 sequence is 13 residues long. The germline CDR1 and CDR2 sequences are MNHEY and SMNVEV (reference sequence). The CDR3, as DNA: TGTGCCAGCGGGAGAGGAAGCCCCTACGAGCAGTACTTC. Protein product: CASGRGSPYEQYF.

The CDR3 reads CASSLGLAGEGTYEQYF. The CDR3 coding sequence is TGTGCCAGCAGCTTGGGACTAGCGGGAGAGGGGACCTACGAGCAGTACTTC. V is TRBV7-9 and J is TRBJ2-7, with 14 bases fitting TRBD2. The length of the CDR3 is 17 residues. J gave up 2 bases and V 3 bases, and 6 bases lay outside the gene matches. Per germline, CDR1 SEHNR and CDR2 FQNEAQ (reference sequence).

The chain is built from TRBV10-3 and TRBJ1-1, with a tentative D call TRBD1 (5 bases). V dropped 2 bases and J dropped 8 bases, with 9 bases sitting between them. The V gene's germline CDR1 is ENHRY and CDR2 SYGVKD. The CDR3 spans 12 residues. Here the CDR3 reads CAISEGTVEAFF. The CDR3 DNA reads as TGTGCCATCAGTGAGGGGACGGTAGAAGCTTTCTTT.

The chain carries TRBV5-6 and TRBJ1-2, with D perhaps TRBD1 (6 bases). Trimming left V 0 bases short and J 4 bases short, with 13 bases between. In germline, CDR1 is SGHDT, CDR2 YYEEEE. The CDR3 loop spans 15 amino acids. This chain's CDR3 is CASSLAPKGVYGYTF. In DNA, the CDR3 is TGTGCCAGCAGCTTGGCCCCGAAGGGGGTCTATGGCTACACCTTC.

The J gene is TRBJ1-6, the V gene TRBV7-9; D is unresolved. CDR1 is SEHNR, CDR2 FQNEAQ, per germline (reference sequence). This CDR3 region has 13 residues. The V gene lost 0 bases and the J gene lost 13 bases, with 10 bases spanning the gap. CDR3 nucleotides: TGTGCCAGCAGCTTAGCGGGTTTTTGGCCCCTCCACTTT. It encodes CASSLAGFWPLHF.

J is TRBJ2-5 and V is TRBV5-1, with 9 bases identical to TRBD2. The CDR3 runs 15 residues. V lost 7 bases to trimming and J lost 1 base; unmatched junction nucleotides: 8. Germline lookup yields CDR1 SGHRS and CDR2 YFSETQ. The CDR3 loop reads CASSNERGVQETQYF. The CDR3 nucleotides are TGCGCCAGCTCAAACGAGCGGGGGGTCCAAGAGACCCAGTACTTC.

This sequence joins TRBV7-8 and TRBJ2-3, with 9 bases that match TRBD2. This CDR3 has 15 amino acids. CDR1 and CDR2 (germline): SGHVS, FQNEAQ. Trimming cost V 7 bases and J 2 bases; bases outside gene matches: 7. Here the CDR3 reads CASTGGGALTDTQYF. The CDR3 region has the DNA TGTGCCAGCACGGGCGGGGGGGCTCTCACAGATACGCAGTATTTT.